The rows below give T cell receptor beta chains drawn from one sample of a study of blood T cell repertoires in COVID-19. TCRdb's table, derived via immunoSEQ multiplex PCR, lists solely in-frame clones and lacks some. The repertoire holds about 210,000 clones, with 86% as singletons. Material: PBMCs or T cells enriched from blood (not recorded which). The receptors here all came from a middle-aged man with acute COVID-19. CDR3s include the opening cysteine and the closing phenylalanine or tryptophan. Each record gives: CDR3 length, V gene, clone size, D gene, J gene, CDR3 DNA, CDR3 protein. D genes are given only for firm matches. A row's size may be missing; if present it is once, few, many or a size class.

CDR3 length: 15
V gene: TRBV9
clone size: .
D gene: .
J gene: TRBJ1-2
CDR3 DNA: TGTGCCAGCAGCGTAGCTTATGGCGGCAACTATGGCTACACCTTC
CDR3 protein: CASSVAYGGNYGYTF

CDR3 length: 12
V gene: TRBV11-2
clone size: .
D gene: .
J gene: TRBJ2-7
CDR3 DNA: TGTGCCAGCAGCTTCAGCTCCTACGAGCAGTACTTC
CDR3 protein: CASSFSSYEQYF

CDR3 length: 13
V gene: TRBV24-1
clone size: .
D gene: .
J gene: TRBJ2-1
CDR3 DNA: TGTGCCACCAGTGATTCCCGACAGGTTGGGCGGTTCTTC
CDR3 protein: CATSDSRQVGRFF

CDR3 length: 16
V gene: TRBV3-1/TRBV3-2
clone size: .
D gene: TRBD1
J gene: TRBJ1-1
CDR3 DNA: TGTGCCAGCAGCCTCAGGATGACAGGGATTTACACTGAAGCTTTCTTT
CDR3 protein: CASSLRMTGIYTEAFF

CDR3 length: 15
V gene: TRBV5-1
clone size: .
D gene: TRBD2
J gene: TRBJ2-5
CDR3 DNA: TGCGCCAGCAGCTTGGGGACTAGCGGCCGAGAGACCCAGTACTTC
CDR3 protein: CASSLGTSGRETQYF

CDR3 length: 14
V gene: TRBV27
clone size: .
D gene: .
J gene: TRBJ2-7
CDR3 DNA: TGTGCCAGCAGTTTACAAGGCAGGGGATCCGAGCAGTACTTC
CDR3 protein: CASSLQGRGSEQYF

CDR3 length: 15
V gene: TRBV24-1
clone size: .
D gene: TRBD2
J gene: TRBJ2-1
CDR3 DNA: TGTGCCACCAGTGAGACTGGGACTACTAGCGATGAGCAGTTCTTC
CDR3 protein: CATSETGTTSDEQFF

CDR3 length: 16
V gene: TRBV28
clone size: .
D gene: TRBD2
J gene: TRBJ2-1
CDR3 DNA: TGTGCCAGCACCCCCAACGTGGGGGGAGGGTACAATGAGCAGTTCTTC
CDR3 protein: CASTPNVGGGYNEQFF

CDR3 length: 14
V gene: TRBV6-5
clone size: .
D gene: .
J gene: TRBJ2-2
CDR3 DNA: TGTGCCAGCAGCTCGGGGAGGAACACCGGGGAGCTGTTTTTT
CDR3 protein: CASSSGRNTGELFF

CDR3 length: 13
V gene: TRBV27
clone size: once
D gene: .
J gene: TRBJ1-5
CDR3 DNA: TGTGCCAGCAGCCGGGGGGACAATCAGCCCCAGCATTTT
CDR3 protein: CASSRGDNQPQHF

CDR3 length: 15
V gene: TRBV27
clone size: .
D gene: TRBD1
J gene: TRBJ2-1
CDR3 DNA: TGTGCCAGCAGCGACCGGGACAGGGGTTGGAATGAGCAGTTCTTC
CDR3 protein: CASSDRDRGWNEQFF

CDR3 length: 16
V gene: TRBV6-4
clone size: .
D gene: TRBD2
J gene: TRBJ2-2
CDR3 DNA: TGTGCCAGCAAGTCCGCCGGGACTAGAGGCACCGGGGAGCTGTTTTTT
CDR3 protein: CASKSAGTRGTGELFF

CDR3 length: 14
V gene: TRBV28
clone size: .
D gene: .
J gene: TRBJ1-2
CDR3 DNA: TGTGCCAGCAGTTTGACAGCCCCGGGGGGTGGCTACACCTTC
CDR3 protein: CASSLTAPGGGYTF

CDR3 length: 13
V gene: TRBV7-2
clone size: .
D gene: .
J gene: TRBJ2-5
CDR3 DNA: TGTGCCAGCAGCGGGGCCCGGATTGGGACCCAGTACTTC
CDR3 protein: CASSGARIGTQYF

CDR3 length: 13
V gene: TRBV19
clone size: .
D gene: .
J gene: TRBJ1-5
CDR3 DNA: TGTGCCAGTAGTGTACAGGGCTGGCAGCCCCAGCATTTT
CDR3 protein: CASSVQGWQPQHF

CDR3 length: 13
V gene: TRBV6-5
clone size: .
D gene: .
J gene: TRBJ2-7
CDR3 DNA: TGTGCCAGCAGCCACACACAGCCCTACGAGCAGTACTTC
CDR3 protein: CASSHTQPYEQYF

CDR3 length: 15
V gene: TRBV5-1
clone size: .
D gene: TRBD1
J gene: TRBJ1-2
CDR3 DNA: TGCGCCAGCAGCGAAAGGGGGCGCGATAACTATGGCTACACCTTC
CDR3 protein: CASSERGRDNYGYTF

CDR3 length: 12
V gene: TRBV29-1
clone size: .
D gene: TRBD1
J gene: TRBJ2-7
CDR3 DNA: TGCAGCGTTTGGGACAGGGTGGACGAGCAGTACTTC
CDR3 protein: CSVWDRVDEQYF

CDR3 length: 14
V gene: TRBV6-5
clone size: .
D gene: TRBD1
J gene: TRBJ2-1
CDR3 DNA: TGTGCCAGTTCAAAAAGGACAGGGGGCGATGAGCAGTTCTTC
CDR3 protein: CASSKRTGGDEQFF

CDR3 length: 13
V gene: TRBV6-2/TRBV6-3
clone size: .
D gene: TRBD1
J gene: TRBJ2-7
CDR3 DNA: TGTGCCAGCAGTTTGCAGGGGGCCTACGAGCAGTACTTC
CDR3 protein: CASSLQGAYEQYF

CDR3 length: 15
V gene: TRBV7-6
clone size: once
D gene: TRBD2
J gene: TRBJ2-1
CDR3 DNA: TGTGCCAGCAGCTTAGGGACTAGCGGGCCCAATGAGCAGTTCTTC
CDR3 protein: CASSLGTSGPNEQFF

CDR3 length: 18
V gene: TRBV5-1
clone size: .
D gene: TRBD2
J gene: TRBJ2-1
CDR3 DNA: TGCGCCAGCAGCTTGGAGGCGAAAGCGGGAGACTTTTACAATGAGCAGTTCTTC
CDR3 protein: CASSLEAKAGDFYNEQFF

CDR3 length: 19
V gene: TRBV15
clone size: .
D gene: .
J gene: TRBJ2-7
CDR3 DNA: TGTGCCAAGGGGGGGTCTCGACAGAGACTTAGGCTAACCCACTACGAGCAGTACTTC
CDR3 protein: CAKGGSRQRLRLTHYEQYF

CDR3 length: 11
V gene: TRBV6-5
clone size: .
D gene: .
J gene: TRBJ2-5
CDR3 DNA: TGTGCCAGCGCTCGCCTGAGGGCCCAGTACTTC
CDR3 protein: CASARLRAQYF

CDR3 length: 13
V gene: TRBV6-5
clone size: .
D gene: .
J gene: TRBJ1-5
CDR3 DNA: TGTGCCAGCAGTCTCCAGGGGAATCAGCCCCAGCATTTT
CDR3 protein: CASSLQGNQPQHF

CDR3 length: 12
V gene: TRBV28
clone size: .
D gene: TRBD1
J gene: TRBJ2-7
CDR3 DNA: TGTGCCAGCCGGGACAGGGTTTACGAGCAGTACTTC
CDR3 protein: CASRDRVYEQYF

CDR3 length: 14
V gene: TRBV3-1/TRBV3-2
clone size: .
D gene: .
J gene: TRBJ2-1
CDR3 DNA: TGTGCCAGCAGCCACAGGGGTGCCTACAATGAGCAGTTCTTC
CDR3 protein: CASSHRGAYNEQFF

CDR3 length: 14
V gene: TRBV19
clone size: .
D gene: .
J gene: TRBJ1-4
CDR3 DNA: TGTGCCAGTCGGCAGGACAGTTATAATGAAAAACTGTTTTTT
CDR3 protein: CASRQDSYNEKLFF

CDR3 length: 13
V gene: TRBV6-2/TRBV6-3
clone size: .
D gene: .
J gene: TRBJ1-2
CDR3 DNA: TGTGCCAGCAGTTATACGCCAGGCCATGGCTACACCTTC
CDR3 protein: CASSYTPGHGYTF

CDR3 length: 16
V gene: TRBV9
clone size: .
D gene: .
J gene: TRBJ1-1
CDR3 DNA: TGTGCCAGCAGCGGCGGGGGGCCACAGGGATCCACTGAAGCTTTCTTT
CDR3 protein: CASSGGGPQGSTEAFF

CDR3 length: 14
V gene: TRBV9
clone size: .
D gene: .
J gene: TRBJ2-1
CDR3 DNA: TGTGCCAGCAGCGTAGGGCTGGGCGGGAATGAGCAGTTCTTC
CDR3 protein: CASSVGLGGNEQFF

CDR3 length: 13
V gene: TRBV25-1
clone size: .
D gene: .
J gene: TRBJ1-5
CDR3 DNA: TGTGCCAGCAGTGGCCAGGGAAACCAGCCCCAGCATTTT
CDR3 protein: CASSGQGNQPQHF

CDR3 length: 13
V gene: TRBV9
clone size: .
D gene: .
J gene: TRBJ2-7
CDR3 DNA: TGTGCCAGCAGCGTAGTTGAGCAGGGGGAGCAGTACTTC
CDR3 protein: CASSVVEQGEQYF

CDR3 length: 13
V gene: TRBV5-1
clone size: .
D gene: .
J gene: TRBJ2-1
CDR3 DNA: TGCGCCAGCAGTGGTAGCTCCTACAATGAGCAGTTCTTC
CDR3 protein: CASSGSSYNEQFF

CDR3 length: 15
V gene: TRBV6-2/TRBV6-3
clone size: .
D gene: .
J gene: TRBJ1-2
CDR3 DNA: TGTGCCAGCAGTTATTCGCCGGGCGGGCTTGGTGGCTACACCTTC
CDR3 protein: CASSYSPGGLGGYTF

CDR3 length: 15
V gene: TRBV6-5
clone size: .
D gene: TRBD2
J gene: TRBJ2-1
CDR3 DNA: TGTGCCAGCAGGAAGGAGGCGGGAGGGAACAATGAGCAGTTCTTC
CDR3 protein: CASRKEAGGNNEQFF

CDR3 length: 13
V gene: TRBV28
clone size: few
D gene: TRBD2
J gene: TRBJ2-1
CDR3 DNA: TGTGCCATCCAAAGCGGGACTTACAATGAGCAGTTCTTC
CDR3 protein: CAIQSGTYNEQFF

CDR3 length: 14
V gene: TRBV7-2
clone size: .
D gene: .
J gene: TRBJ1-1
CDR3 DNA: TGTGCCAGCAGCTTGGAGGGATTGAACACTGAAGCTTTCTTT
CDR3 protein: CASSLEGLNTEAFF

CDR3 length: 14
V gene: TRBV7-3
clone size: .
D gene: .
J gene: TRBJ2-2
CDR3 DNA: TGTGCCAGCAGCCCTCGGTTGAACACCGGGGAGCTGTTTTTT
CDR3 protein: CASSPRLNTGELFF

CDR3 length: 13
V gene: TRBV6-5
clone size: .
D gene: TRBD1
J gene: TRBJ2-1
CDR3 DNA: TGTGCCAGCAGGGTCCGGGACAGGGGGCCCCAGTTCTTC
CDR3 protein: CASRVRDRGPQFF

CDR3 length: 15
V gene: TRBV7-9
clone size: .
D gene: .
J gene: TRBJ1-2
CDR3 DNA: TGTGCCAGCAGCCATTCGGACAGCCCGGGGTATGGCTACACCTTC
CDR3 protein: CASSHSDSPGYGYTF

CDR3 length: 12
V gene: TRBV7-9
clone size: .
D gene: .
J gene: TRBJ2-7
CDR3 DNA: TGTGCCAGCAGCTTTAGCAGCTACGAGCAGTACTTC
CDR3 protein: CASSFSSYEQYF

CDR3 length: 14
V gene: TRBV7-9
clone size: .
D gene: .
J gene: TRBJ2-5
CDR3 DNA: TGTGCCAGCAGCTTAGCGCGGGAAGAAGAGACCCAGTACTTC
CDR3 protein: CASSLAREEETQYF

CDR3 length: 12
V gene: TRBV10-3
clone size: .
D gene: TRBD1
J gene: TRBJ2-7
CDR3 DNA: TGTGCCACCCGGGACAGGGGCTACGAGCAGTACTTC
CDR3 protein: CATRDRGYEQYF

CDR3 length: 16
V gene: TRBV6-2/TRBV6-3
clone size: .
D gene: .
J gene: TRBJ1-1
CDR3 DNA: TGTGCCAGCAGTTACGAGGCCCGGACTATGAACACTGAAGCTTTCTTT
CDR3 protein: CASSYEARTMNTEAFF